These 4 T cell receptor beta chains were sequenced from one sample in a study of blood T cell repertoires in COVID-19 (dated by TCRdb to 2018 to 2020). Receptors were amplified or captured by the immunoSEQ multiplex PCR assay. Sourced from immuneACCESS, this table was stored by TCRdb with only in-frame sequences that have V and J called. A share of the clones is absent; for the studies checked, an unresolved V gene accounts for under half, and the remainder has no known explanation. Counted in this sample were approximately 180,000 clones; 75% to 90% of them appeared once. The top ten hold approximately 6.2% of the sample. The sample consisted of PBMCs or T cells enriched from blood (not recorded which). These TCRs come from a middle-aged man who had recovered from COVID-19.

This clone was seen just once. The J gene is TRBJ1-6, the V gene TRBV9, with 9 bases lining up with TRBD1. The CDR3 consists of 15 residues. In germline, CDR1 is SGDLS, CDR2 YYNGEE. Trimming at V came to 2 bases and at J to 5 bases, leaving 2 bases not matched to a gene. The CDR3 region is CASSVGQGNNSPLHF. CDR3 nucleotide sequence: TGTGCCAGCAGCGTCGGACAGGGGAATAATTCACCCCTCCACTTT.

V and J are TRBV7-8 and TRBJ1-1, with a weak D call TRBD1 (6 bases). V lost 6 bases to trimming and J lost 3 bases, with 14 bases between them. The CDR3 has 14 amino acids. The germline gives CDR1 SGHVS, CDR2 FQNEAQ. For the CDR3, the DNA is TGTGCCAGCAGTTACCTAGGGGGGGACACTGAAGCTTTCTTT. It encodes CASSYLGGDTEAFF. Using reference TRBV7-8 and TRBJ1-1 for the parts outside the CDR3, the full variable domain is GAGVSQSPRYKVAKRGQDVALRCDPISGHVSLFWYQQALGQGPEFLTYFQNEAQLDKSGLPSDRFFAERPEGSVSTLKIQRTQQEDSAVYLCASSYLGGDTEAFFGQGTRLTVV.

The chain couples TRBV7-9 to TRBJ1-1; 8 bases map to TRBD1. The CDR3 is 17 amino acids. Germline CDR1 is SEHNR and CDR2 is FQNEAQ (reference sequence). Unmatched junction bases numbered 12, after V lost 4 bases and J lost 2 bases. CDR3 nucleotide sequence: TGTGCCAGCAGCTCGGACAGGGCCGTCTCAAAAAACACTGAAGCTTTCTTT. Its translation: CASSSDRAVSKNTEAFF. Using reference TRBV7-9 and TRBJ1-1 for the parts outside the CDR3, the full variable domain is DTGVSQNPRHKITKRGQNVTFRCDPISEHNRLYWYRQTLGQGPEFLTYFQNEAQLEKSRLLSDRFSAERPKGSFSTLEIQRTEQGDSAMYLCASSSDRAVSKNTEAFFGQGTRLTVV.

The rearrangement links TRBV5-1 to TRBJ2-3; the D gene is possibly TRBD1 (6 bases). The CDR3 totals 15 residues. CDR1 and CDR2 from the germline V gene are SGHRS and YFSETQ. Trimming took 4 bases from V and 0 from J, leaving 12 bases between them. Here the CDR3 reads CASSKGTPSTDTQYF. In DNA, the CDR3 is TGCGCCAGCAGCAAAGGGACACCTAGCACAGATACGCAGTATTTT.